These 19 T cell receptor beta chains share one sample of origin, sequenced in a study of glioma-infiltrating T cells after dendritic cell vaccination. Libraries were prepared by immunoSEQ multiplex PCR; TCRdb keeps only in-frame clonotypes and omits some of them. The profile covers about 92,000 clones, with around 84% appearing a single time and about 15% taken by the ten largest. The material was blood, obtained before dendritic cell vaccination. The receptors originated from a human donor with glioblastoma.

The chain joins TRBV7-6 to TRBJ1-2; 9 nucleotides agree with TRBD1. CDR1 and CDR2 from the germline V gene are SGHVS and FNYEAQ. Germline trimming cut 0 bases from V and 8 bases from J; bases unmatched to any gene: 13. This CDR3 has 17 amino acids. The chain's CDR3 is CASSLAVEGQGSVGYTF. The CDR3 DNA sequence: TGTGCCAGCAGCTTAGCCGTGGAGGGACAGGGCTCGGTAGGCTACACCTTC.

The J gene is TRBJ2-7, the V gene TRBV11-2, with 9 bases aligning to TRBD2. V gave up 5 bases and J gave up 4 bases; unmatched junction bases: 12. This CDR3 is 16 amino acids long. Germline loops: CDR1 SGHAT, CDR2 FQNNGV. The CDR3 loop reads CASSPTGSGSRYEQYF. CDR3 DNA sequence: TGTGCCAGCAGCCCTACCGGTAGCGGGAGTAGGTACGAGCAGTACTTC.

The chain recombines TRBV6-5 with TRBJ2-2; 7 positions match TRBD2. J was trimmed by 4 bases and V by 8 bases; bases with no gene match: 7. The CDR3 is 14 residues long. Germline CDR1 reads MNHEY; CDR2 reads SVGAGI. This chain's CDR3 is CASQAGFGTGELFF. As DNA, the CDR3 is TGTGCCAGCCAAGCGGGGTTTGGCACCGGGGAGCTGTTTTTT.

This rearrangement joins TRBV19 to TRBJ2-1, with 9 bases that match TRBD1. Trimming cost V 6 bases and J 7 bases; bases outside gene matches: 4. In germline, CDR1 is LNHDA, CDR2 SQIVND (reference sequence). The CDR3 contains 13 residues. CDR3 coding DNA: TGTGCCAGTAGCCTGACAGGGGGTAATGAGCAGTTCTTC. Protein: CASSLTGGNEQFF.

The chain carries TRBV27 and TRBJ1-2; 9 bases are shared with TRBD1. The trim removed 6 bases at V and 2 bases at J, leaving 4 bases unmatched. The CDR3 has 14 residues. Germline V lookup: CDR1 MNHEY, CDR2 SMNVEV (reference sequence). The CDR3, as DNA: TGTGCCAGCAGGGGACAGGGTCTCAACTATGGCTACACCTTC. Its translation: CASRGQGLNYGYTF.

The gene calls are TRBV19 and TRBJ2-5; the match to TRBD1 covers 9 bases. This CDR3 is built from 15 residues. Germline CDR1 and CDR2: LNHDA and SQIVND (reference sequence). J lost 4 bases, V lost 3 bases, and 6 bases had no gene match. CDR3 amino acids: CASSIGQGMGETQYF. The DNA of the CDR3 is TGTGCCAGTAGTATTGGACAGGGGATGGGAGAGACCCAGTACTTC.

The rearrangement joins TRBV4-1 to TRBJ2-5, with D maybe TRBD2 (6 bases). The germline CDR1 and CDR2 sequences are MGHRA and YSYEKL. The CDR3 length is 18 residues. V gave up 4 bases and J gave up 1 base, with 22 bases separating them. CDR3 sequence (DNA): TGCGCCAGCAGCCCCCGGGACTTTGAGTCTCTGGGCCAAGAGACCCAGTACTTC. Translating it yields CASSPRDFESLGQETQYF.

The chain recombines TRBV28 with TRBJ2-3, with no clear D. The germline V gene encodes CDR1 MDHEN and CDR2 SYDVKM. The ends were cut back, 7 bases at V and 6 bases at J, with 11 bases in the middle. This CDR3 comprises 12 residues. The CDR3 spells CASNGMRDTQYF. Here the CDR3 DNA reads TGTGCCAGCAACGGCATGCGGGATACGCAGTATTTT. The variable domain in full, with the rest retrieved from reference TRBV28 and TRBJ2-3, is DVKVTQSSRYLVKRTGEKVFLECVQDMDHENMFWYRQDPGLGLRLIYFSYDVKMKEKGDIPEGYSVSREKKERFSLILESASTNQTSMYLCASNGMRDTQYFGPGTRLTVL.

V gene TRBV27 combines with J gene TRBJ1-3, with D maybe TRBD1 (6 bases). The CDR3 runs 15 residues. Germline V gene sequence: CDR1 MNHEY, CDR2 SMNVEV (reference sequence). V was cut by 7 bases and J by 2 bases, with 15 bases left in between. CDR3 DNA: TGTGCCAGCAATTCAACCACAGGGCCTGGAAACACCATATATTTT. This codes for CASNSTTGPGNTIYF.

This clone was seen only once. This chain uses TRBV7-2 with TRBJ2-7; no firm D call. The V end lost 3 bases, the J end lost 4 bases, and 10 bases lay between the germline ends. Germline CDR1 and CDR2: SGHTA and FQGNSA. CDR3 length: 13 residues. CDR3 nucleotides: TGTGCCAGCAGCTTCTCACAACCATACGAGCAGTACTTC. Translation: CASSFSQPYEQYF. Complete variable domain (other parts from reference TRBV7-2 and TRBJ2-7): GAGVSQSPSNKVTEKGKDVELRCDPISGHTALYWYRQSLGQGLEFLIYFQGNSAPDKSGLPSDRFSAERTGGSVSTLTIQRTQQEDSAVYLCASSFSQPYEQYFGPGTRLTVT.

CDR3 DNA sequence: TGTGCCAGCAGCCAAAGGGGTGTGGGCCGCGATGAGCAGTTCTTC. Its translation is CASSQRGVGRDEQFF. This chain joins TRBV7-3 and TRBJ2-1; possibly TRBD1 for D (5 bases). The germline V gene encodes CDR1 SGHTA and CDR2 FQGTGA. This CDR3 region has 15 residues. The V end was cut by 5 bases, the J end by 8 bases, with 19 bases between.

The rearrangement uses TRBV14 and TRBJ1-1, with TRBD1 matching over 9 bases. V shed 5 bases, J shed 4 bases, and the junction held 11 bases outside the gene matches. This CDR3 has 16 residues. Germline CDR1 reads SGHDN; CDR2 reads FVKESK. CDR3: CASSKRTGEGGTEAFF. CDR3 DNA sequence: TGTGCCAGCAGCAAACGGACAGGGGAGGGTGGCACTGAAGCTTTCTTT.

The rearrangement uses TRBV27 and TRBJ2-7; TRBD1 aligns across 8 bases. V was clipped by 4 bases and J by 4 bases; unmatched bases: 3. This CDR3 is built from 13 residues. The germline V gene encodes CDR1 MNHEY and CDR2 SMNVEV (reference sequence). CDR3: CASSSRQGYEQYF. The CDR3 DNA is TGTGCCAGCAGTTCCCGACAGGGGTACGAGCAGTACTTC.

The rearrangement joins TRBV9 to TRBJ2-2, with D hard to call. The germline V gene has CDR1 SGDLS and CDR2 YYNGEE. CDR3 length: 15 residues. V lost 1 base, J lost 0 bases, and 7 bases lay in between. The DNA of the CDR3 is TGTGCCAGCAGCGTAACAATCCCGAACACCGGGGAGCTGTTTTTT. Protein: CASSVTIPNTGELFF.

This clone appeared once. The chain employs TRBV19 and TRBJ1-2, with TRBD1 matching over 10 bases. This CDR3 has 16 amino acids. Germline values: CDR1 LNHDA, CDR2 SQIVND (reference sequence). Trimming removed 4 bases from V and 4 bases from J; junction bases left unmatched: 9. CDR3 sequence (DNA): TGTGCCAGTAGTACAATGACAGGGGGCGTTTTCTATGGCTACACCTTC. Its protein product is CASSTMTGGVFYGYTF.

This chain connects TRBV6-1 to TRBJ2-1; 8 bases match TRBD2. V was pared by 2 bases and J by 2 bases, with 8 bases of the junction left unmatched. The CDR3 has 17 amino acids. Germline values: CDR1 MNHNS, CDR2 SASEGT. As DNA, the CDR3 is TGTGCCAGCAGTGAAAGGTTTAGCGGGACCCCCTACAATGAGCAGTTCTTC. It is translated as CASSERFSGTPYNEQFF.

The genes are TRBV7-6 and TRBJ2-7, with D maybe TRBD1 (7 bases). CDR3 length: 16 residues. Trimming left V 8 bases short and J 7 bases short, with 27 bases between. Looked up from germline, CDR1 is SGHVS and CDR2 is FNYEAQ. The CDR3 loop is CASGFRPGGGFVEQYF. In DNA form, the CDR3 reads TGTGCCAGCGGGTTCCGGCCTGGAGGGGGCTTCGTGGAGCAGTACTTC.

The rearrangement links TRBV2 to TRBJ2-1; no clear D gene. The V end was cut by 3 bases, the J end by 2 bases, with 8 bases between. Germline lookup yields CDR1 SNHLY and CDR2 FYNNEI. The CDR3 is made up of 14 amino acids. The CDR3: CASSDQLTYNEQFF. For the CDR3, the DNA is TGTGCCAGCAGTGATCAACTCACCTACAATGAGCAGTTCTTC.

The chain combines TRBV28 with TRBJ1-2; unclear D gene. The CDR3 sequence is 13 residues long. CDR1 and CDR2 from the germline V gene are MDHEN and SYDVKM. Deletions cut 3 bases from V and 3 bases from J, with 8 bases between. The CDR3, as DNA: TGTGCCAGCAGTTTTGGGCTGGACTATGGCTACACCTTC. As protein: CASSFGLDYGYTF.